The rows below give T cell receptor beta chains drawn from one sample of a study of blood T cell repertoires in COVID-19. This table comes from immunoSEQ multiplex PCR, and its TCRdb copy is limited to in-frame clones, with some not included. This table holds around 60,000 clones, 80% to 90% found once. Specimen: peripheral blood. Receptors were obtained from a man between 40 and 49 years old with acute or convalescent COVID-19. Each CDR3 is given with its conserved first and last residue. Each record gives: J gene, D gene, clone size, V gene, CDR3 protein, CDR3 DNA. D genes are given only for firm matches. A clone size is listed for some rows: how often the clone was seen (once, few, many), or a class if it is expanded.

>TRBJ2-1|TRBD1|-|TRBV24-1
CATSDTGQGRFNEQFF
TGTGCCACCAGTGATACTGGACAGGGTCGTTTCAATGAGCAGTTCTTC
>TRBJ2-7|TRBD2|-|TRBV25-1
CASSEFVTSGNYEQYF
TGTGCCAGCAGTGAATTTGTAACTAGCGGAAACTACGAGCAGTACTTC
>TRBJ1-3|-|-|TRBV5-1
CASSLAPGYSGNTIYF
TGCGCCAGCAGCCTCGCCCCGGGTTACTCTGGAAACACCATATATTTT
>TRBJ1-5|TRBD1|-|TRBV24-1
CATSEGDRGNQPQHF
TGTGCCACCAGTGAAGGGGACAGGGGCAATCAGCCCCAGCATTTT
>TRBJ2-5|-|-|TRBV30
CAWSPSDLVQETQYF
TGTGCCTGGAGCCCCTCGGACTTGGTCCAAGAGACCCAGTACTTC
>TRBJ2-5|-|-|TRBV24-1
CATSGTEETQYF
TGTGCCACCAGTGGGACAGAAGAGACCCAGTACTTC
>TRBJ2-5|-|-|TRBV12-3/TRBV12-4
CASSLGQSETQYF
TGTGCCAGCAGTTTAGGGCAGTCAGAGACCCAGTACTTC
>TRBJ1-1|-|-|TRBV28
CASSFPRAPSTEAFF
TGTGCCAGCAGTTTCCCGAGAGCGCCATCCACTGAAGCTTTCTTT
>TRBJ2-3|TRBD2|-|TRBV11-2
CASSVRGALTDTQYF
TGTGCCAGCAGCGTGCGGGGGGCCCTCACAGATACGCAGTATTTT
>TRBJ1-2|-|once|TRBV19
CASSIAEWGYTF
TGTGCCAGTAGTATTGCGGAGTGGGGCTACACCTTC
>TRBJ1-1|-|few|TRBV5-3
CARSFGHMNTEAFF
TGTGCCAGAAGCTTCGGACACATGAACACTGAAGCTTTCTTT
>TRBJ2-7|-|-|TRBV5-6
CASSYQWEQYF
TGTGCCAGCAGCTACCAGTGGGAGCAGTACTTC
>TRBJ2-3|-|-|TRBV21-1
CASSKVERGARNYTDTQYF
TGTGCCAGCAGCAAAGTTGAGCGGGGGGCCCGGAACTACACAGATACGCAGTATTTT
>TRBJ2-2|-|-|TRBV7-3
CASSDPPGRNGELFF
TGTGCCAGCAGCGACCCGCCGGGTAGGAACGGGGAGCTGTTTTTT
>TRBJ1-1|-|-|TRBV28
CASSETRRAFF
TGTGCCAGCAGTGAAACTCGGAGGGCTTTCTTT
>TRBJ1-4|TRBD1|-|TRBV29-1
CSVAGTANEKLFF
TGCAGCGTTGCCGGGACAGCTAATGAAAAACTGTTTTTT
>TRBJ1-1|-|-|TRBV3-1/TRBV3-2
CASSQGLGAFF
TGTGCCAGCAGCCAAGGGCTAGGAGCTTTCTTT
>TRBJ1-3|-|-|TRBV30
CAWTPRDTIYF
TGTGCCTGGACCCCACGGGACACCATATATTTT
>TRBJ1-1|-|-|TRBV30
CAFDRGRQGTEAFF
TGTGCCTTTGATCGAGGCCGCCAGGGGACTGAAGCTTTCTTT
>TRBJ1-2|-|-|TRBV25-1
CASSKGSDGYTF
TGTGCCAGCAGTAAGGGGTCCGATGGCTACACCTTC
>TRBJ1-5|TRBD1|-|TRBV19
CASRSLLGGERQPQHF
TGTGCCAGTAGGTCCCTCTTAGGGGGCGAGAGACAGCCCCAGCATTTT
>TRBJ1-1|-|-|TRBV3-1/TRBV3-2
CASSPTGSMNTEAFF
TGTGCCAGCAGCCCTACAGGGAGCATGAACACTGAAGCTTTCTTT
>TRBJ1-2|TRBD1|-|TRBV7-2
CASSLVGDSDYGYTF
TGTGCCAGCAGCTTAGTAGGGGACAGCGACTATGGCTACACCTTC
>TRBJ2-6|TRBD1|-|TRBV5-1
CASSPGTGSSGANVLTF
TGCGCCAGCAGCCCGGGGACAGGAAGCTCTGGGGCCAACGTCCTGACTTTC
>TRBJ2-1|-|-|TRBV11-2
CASSFRLTINNEQFF
TGTGCCAGCAGCTTTAGACTAACTATTAACAATGAGCAGTTCTTC
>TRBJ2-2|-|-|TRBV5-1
CASSTDLGTPGELFF
TGCGCCAGCAGCACAGACCTTGGGACACCCGGGGAGCTGTTTTTT
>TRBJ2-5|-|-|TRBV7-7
CASSPNQETQYF
TGTGCCAGCAGCCCCAACCAAGAGACCCAGTACTTC
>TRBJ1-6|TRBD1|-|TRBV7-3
CASSFTGDSPLHF
TGTGCCAGCAGCTTCACAGGGGATTCACCCCTCCACTTT
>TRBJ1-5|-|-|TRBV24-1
CATSEPLGGAQPQHF
TGTGCCACCAGTGAACCCCTAGGGGGGGCTCAGCCCCAGCATTTT
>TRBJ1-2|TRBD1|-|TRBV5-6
CASSLVPGQGFYGYTF
TGTGCCAGCAGCTTGGTTCCGGGACAGGGCTTCTATGGCTACACCTTC
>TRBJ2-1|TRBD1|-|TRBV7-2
CASSLDWTGGNEQFF
TGTGCCAGCAGCTTAGATTGGACAGGGGGCAATGAGCAGTTCTTC
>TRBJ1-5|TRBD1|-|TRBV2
CASRENRGEQPQHF
TGTGCCAGCAGAGAGAACAGGGGCGAACAGCCCCAGCATTTT
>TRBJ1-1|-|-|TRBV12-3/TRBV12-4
CASSLAGDTEAFF
TGTGCCAGCAGTTTAGCAGGGGACACTGAAGCTTTCTTT
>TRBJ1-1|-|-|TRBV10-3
CALREKGLNTEAFF
TGTGCCCTTCGGGAGAAGGGGTTGAACACTGAAGCTTTCTTT